This T cell receptor (beta chain) was observed in a study of T cells in localized non-small cell lung cancer. The CDR3 has 14 residues. In germline, CDR1 is MNHNS, CDR2 SASEGT. Trimming took 7 bases from V and 7 from J; bases not matched to a gene: 10. Findings and limits, study-wide: Adjacent lung had a median roughly 60 of the 100 largest tumor clones. A higher density of T cells in blood coincided with extended overall survival. Heterogeneity remains possible because sequencing was limited to only one tumor region. The highest T cell clonality was in uninvolved adjacent lung, above tumor.

Assay used: immunoSEQ multiplex PCR; TCRdb lists only in-frame clones, some missing. The repertoire holds roughly 35,000 clones, roughly 90% seen once, with around 2.1% in the top ten. As for this clone: What it binds is unknown.

The chain uses TRBV6-1 and TRBJ1-1, with 9 bases identical to TRBD1. The source of this sequence is a female donor older than 55 with stage I lung adenocarcinoma. The source was peripheral blood, collected before any cancer treatment. DNA of the CDR3: TGTGCCAGCACGGGGACAGGGATAATTGGTGAAGCTTTCTTT. Protein: CASTGTGIIGEAFF.